This is a list of T cell receptor beta chains from one sample in a study of cytomegalovirus exposure and HLA in healthy donors. The protocol was immunoSEQ multiplex PCR, while the TCRdb copy is restricted to in-frame clones and leaves out a portion. This sample has around 190,000 clones, with around 80% found just once. The sequenced sample consisted of PBMCs. These receptor sequences come from a woman in her forties in good health and CMV-seronegative. Each CDR3 is given with its conserved first and last residue. The D gene is left open where the match is weak. Clone size is given for some rows only: seen once, a few or many times, or a class if the clone is expanded.

V gene	J gene	clone size	D gene	CDR3 length	CDR3 DNA	CDR3 protein
TRBV6-5	TRBJ2-7	few	TRBD2	16	TGTGCCAGCAGTTACTCCGGACTAGCGGCCTCCTACGAGCAGTACTTC	CASSYSGLAASYEQYF
TRBV4-3	TRBJ2-1	.	TRBD2	13	TGCGCCAGCTCGCTAGCGGGAGGGTATGAGCAGTTCTTC	CASSLAGGYEQFF
TRBV10-3	TRBJ1-1	.	.	14	TGTGCCATCAGTGCGGGGGGGCTGAACACTGAAGCTTTCTTT	CAISAGGLNTEAFF
TRBV10-2	TRBJ1-2	.	.	15	TGCGCCAGCAGTGAGTTGGAGGGGAGTCCTACGAGCTACACCTTC	CASSELEGSPTSYTF
TRBV30	TRBJ2-7	.	TRBD2	16	TGTGCCTGGAACTCGGGGGGGGTCGACTTAACCTACGAGCAGTACTTC	CAWNSGGVDLTYEQYF
TRBV5-6	TRBJ1-1	.	.	13	TGTGCCAGCAGCCCGGAGAGGAGTACTGAAGCTTTCTTT	CASSPERSTEAFF
TRBV10-3	TRBJ2-3	.	.	13	TGTGCCACCGGCAGGGTTGGCACAGATACGCAGTATTTT	CATGRVGTDTQYF
TRBV4-2	TRBJ2-7	.	.	16	TGTGCCAGCAGCCAAGAGGGACAACAGCCGTCCTACGAGCAGTACTTC	CASSQEGQQPSYEQYF
TRBV5-1	TRBJ2-7	.	.	14	TGCGCCAGCAGCGGCCGGGAGTCCACCTACGAGCAGTACTTC	CASSGRESTYEQYF
TRBV4-1	TRBJ1-1	.	.	15	TGCGCCAGCAGCCAAGACCCAGGGCACAACACTGAAGCTTTCTTT	CASSQDPGHNTEAFF
TRBV6-1	TRBJ2-1	.	TRBD1	15	TGTGCCAGCAACAACAGGGGGCGCATTGCTAATGAGCAGTTCTTC	CASNNRGRIANEQFF
TRBV6-1	TRBJ1-1	.	.	14	TGTGCCAGCACCTTTGGGCGGGGGAACACTGAAGCTTTCTTT	CASTFGRGNTEAFF
TRBV6-4	TRBJ2-3	.	TRBD1	15	TGTGCCAGCAGTGACTCGGGACAGGGCCCAGATACGCAGTATTTT	CASSDSGQGPDTQYF
TRBV10-3	TRBJ2-7	.	TRBD1	14	TGTGCCATCAGCGTGGACAGGAGCTCCTACGAGCAGTACTTC	CAISVDRSSYEQYF
TRBV5-1	TRBJ2-3	.	TRBD1	14	TGCGCCAGCAGCACAGGGGATCTCACAGATACGCAGTATTTT	CASSTGDLTDTQYF
TRBV6-5	TRBJ2-7	.	TRBD1	15	TGTGCCAGCAGTTACGGGACAGGACACCTCTACGAGCAGTACTTC	CASSYGTGHLYEQYF
TRBV29-1	TRBJ1-5	.	TRBD1	12	TGCAGCGTTGGGACAGGGGTACAGCCCCAGCATTTT	CSVGTGVQPQHF
TRBV2	TRBJ1-2	.	TRBD1	13	TGTGCCAGCAGCTTGACAGGGCGAGGGGGCTACACCTTC	CASSLTGRGGYTF
TRBV4-1	TRBJ2-1	.	TRBD2	17	TGCGCCAGCAGCCCTGTGTGGGGCGGGGGAGCCTACAATGAGCAGTTCTTC	CASSPVWGGGAYNEQFF
TRBV5-6	TRBJ2-2	.	TRBD1	16	TGTGCCAGCAGCGCCGGGACAGGGGGACACACCGGGGAGCTGTTTTTT	CASSAGTGGHTGELFF
TRBV14	TRBJ1-6	once	.	19	TGTGCCAGCAGCCAACTGCCCTGGTCCCCGGACAGTCATAATTCACCCCTCCACTTT	CASSQLPWSPDSHNSPLHF
TRBV9	TRBJ2-3	.	TRBD2	16	TGTGCCAGCAGCGGAAAAGAGGGAGGGGTCACAGATACGCAGTATTTT	CASSGKEGGVTDTQYF
TRBV2	TRBJ2-3	.	TRBD1	14	TGTGCCAGCAGAGGGGACAGGGGGACAGATACGCAGTATTTT	CASRGDRGTDTQYF